One T cell receptor beta chain is described in this entry. No antigen is known for it. Assay used: immunoSEQ multiplex PCR; TCRdb lists only in-frame clones, some missing. The table shows 85,000 to 100,000 clones, with approximately 93% occurring only once. The data were obtained in a study of Tregs in tolerant kidney transplant recipients. Study context: Recipients received nonmyeloablative bone marrow transplants from related graft donors, with transient mixed chimerism. Notes on the study in general: No direct test of biological reproducibility was done here. Validation in larger populations is needed because few patients were studied.

Unstimulated regulatory T cells (CD4+CD25+CD127-), CD4+CD25- non-regulatory cells, CD4 and CD8 cells were FACS-sorted from thawed PBMCs. CDR1 and CDR2 (germline): MGHDK, SYGVNS. The CDR3 extends over 14 amino acids. V lost 2 bases, J lost 4 bases, and 12 bases lay in between. The sample was CD4+ T cells from blood, taken before the transplant. This receptor was taken from a human donor who received a combined kidney and bone marrow transplant. The chain has TRBV25-1 and TRBJ2-7; D unresolved. The CDR3 nucleotides read TGTGCCAGCAGTGAACGAGCAGGTCTGTACGAGCAGTACTTC. Protein: CASSERAGLYEQYF.